This TCR beta chain was recorded in a study of blood T cell repertoires in COVID-19. Whole-study context: There were acute and convalescent COVID-19 samples, and they came from the United States, Italy and Spain. From T cells, B-cell-depleted T cells, or PBMCs came the material, which was cDNA or gDNA.

Trimming cost V 4 bases and J 8 bases; bases outside gene matches: 15. The germline gives CDR1 SQVTM, CDR2 ANQGSEA. This CDR3 contains 16 residues. Profiling relied on immunoSEQ multiplex PCR, and the TCRdb table lists in-frame clones only, not all of them. The sample includes roughly 190,000 clones, less than 80% of them seen just once. V is TRBV29-1 and J is TRBJ1-4; TRBD1 matches at 8 bases. This TCR was sampled from a woman aged 45-65 years with acute or convalescent COVID-19. Sequenced: peripheral blood. The chain's CDR3 is CSVGTHQTGAQEKLFF. In DNA, the CDR3 is TGCAGCGTTGGGACCCACCAGACAGGGGCCCAAGAAAAACTGTTTTTT.